These T cell receptor beta chains were read from a single sample in a study of cytomegalovirus exposure and HLA in healthy donors. Sequencing was performed with immunoSEQ multiplex PCR; in TCRdb, only in-frame clones are kept and a portion is missing. The sample includes 150,000 or so clones, approximately 84% of them seen just once. Sequencing used PBMCs. The source of these receptors is a young man in good health and CMV-seropositive. Each CDR3 is given without its conserved first and last residue.

CDR3aa,j_gene,v_gene,len
ASSAPGTGGNQPQH,TRBJ1-5,TRBV28,14
ASSRTGGNTEAF,TRBJ1-1,TRBV5-1,12
ASSISGITFSGNTIY,TRBJ1-3,TRBV19,15
ASSENAYEQY,TRBJ2-7,TRBV2,10
ASNRQGSQPQH,TRBJ1-5,TRBV2,11
ASSQPTPGGRNYGYT,TRBJ1-2,TRBV23-1,15
ASSLEGMGNQPQH,TRBJ1-5,TRBV5-5,13
ASSYARVNTEAF,TRBJ1-1,TRBV6-5,12
ASSSRSGEPYEQY,-,TRBV5-1,13
ASREGPTPTEAF,TRBJ1-1,TRBV2,12
ASSPNQETQY,TRBJ2-5,TRBV7-6,10
ASSLGAAGGPNTGELF,TRBJ2-2,TRBV9,16
ASSLGSGTGVNEQF,TRBJ2-1,TRBV5-6,14
ASSVGQGTVYEQY,TRBJ2-7,TRBV7-2,13
SVDQGRGHATQY,TRBJ2-5,TRBV29-1,12
ASSVVAQNTEAF,TRBJ1-1,TRBV9,12
SVGLSTGELF,TRBJ2-2,TRBV29-1,10
ASSFARYRGEQF,TRBJ2-1,TRBV28,12
ASSPSTTEIGEQF,TRBJ2-1,TRBV7-9,13
ASSARQGSLSRYQETQY,TRBJ2-5,TRBV7-9,17
ASSSSGNPPLH,TRBJ1-6,TRBV5-1,11
ASSLVTDTEAF,TRBJ1-1,TRBV7-9,11